The source of this TCR beta chain is a study of post-analysis software for immune sequencing data. Findings of the study overall: Patients with multiple sclerosis recorded significantly lower normalized Chao1 diversity than controls, the study found. TRBV5-6, TRBV5-1 and TRBV20-1 belonged to a set of a handful of TRBV segments that were more frequent in patients than controls.

Presence of unique molecular identifiers characterized the TCR beta cDNA libraries. Between roughly 1 and 10 million T cells gave rise to 500,000 to 600,000 cDNA molecules. Via MiXCR, TCRdb re-called the PCR reads, giving one row per CDR3 protein. The sample yields approximately 160,000 distinct CDR3 sequences, about 30% seen once. In the case of this clonotype: The antigen remains unidentified. A much more abundant neighbour one base away suggests this may be a read error.

This CDR3 region has 15 residues. Per the germline V gene, CDR1 is DFQATT and CDR2 is SNEGSKA (reference sequence). Source material: blood. This clonotype was sampled from a girl between 5 and 17 years old with multiple sclerosis. The gene calls are TRBV20-1 and TRBJ2-7; D is uncertain. The J call may be faulty, since TRBJ2-5 better matches the DNA end. DNA of the CDR3: TGCAGTGCTAGAGCGACGAAAGGGTCAGAAGAGACCCAGTACTTC. This gives the protein CSARATKGSEETQYF.